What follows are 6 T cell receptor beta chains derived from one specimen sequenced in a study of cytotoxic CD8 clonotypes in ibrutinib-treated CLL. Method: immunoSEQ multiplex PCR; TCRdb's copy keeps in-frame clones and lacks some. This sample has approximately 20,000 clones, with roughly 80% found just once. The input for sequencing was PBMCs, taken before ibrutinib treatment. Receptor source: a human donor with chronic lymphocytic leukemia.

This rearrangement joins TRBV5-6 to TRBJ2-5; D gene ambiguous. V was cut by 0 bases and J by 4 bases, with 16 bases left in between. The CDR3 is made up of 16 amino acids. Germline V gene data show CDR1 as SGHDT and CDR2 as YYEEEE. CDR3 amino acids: CASSLGSKGLLETQYF. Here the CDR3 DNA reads TGTGCCAGCAGCTTGGGGAGCAAGGGTCTTCTAGAGACCCAGTACTTC.

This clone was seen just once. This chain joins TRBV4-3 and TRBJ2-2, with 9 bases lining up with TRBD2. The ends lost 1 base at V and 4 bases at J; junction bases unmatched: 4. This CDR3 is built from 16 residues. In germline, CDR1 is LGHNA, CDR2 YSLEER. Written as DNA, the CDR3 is TGCGCCAGCAGCCAAGGAGCTAGCGGGGCCACCGGGGAGCTGTTTTTT. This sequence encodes CASSQGASGATGELFF.

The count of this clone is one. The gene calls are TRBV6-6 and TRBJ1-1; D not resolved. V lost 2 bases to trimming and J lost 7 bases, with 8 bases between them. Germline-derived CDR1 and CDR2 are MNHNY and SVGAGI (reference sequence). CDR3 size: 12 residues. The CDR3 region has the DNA TGTGCCAGCAGTTACATGGCGGATGAAGCTTTCTTT. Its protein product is CASSYMADEAFF.

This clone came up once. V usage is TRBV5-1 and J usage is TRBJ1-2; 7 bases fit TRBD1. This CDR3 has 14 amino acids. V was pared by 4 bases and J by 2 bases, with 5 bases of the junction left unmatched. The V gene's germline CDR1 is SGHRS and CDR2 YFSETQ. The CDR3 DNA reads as TGCGCCAGCAGCCCCGGGGACAGCAACTATGGCTACACCTTC. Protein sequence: CASSPGDSNYGYTF.

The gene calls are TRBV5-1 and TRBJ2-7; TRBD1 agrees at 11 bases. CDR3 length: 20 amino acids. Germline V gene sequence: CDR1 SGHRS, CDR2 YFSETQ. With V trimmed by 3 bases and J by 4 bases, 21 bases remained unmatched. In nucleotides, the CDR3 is TGCGCCAGCAGCTCCGGGTGGAAGGGGACAGGGGGTCCGGTTGGTTACGAGCAGTACTTC. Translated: CASSSGWKGTGGPVGYEQYF. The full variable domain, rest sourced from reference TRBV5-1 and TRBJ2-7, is KAGVTQTPRYLIKTRGQQVTLSCSPISGHRSVSWYQQTPGQGLQFLFEYFSETQRNKGNFPGRFSGRQFSNSRSEMNVSTLELGDSALYLCASSSGWKGTGGPVGYEQYFGPGTRLTVT.

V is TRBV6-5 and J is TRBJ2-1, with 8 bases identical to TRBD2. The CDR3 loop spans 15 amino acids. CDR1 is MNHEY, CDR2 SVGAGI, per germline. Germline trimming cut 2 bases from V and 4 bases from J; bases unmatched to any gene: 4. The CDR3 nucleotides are TGTGCCAGCAGTTACACCGGGGGGGCATACAATGAGCAGTTCTTC. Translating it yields CASSYTGGAYNEQFF.